The 15 T cell receptor beta chains below come from one sample, sequenced in a study of blood T cell repertoires in COVID-19. Clones were sequenced by immunoSEQ multiplex PCR, and TCRdb holds only the in-frame ones, with some missing. The sample comprises about 36,000 clones, around 80% of which are singletons, and just under 2% rests with the top ten. The sequenced material came from peripheral blood. Receptor source: a man aged 55 to 70 with active COVID-19.

The V and J genes are TRBV19 and TRBJ1-5; 12 bases are a match to TRBD1. V trimming: 8 bases; J trimming: 6 bases; junction bases outside the gene matches: 8. This CDR3 is 15 amino acids long. From germline, CDR1 is LNHDA and CDR2 SQIVND (reference sequence). This chain's CDR3 is CASGGTGGRVQPQHF. The CDR3 DNA is TGTGCCAGTGGGGGGACAGGGGGCCGGGTTCAGCCCCAGCATTTT.

V usage is TRBV2 and J usage is TRBJ2-5; TRBD2 agrees at 7 bases. The CDR3 covers 14 residues. Unmatched junction bases numbered 6, after V lost 5 bases and J lost 3 bases. Germline V CDR1 and CDR2: SNHLY, FYNNEI. The CDR3, as DNA: TGTGCCAGCAGTCGAGCGGGGCACAAAGAGACCCAGTACTTC. Protein: CASSRAGHKETQYF.

The genes are TRBV4-1 and TRBJ1-4; TRBD1 is a possible D gene (6 bases). Trimming removed 6 bases at V and 5 bases at J, with 16 bases between. CDR1 and CDR2 (germline): MGHRA, YSYEKL. The length of the CDR3 is 15 residues. The CDR3 DNA is TGCGCCAGCAGTCTTCTCGGAACAGGGAATGAAAAACTGTTTTTT. This gives the protein CASSLLGTGNEKLFF.

The rearrangement links TRBV29-1 to TRBJ1-2; 7 positions match TRBD1. The CDR3 runs to 12 residues. The germline V gene has CDR1 SQVTM and CDR2 ANQGSEA. The J segment lost 8 bases and the V segment lost 5 bases, leaving 8 bases of the junction unmatched. The CDR3 DNA follows: TGCAGCGTTTCCGAGGGGGCGAGAGGCTACACCTTC. It translates to CSVSEGARGYTF.

J is TRBJ1-3 and V is TRBV3-1 (or the pseudogene TRBV3-2); a weak D match, TRBD1 (5 bases). This CDR3 has 15 residues. Per the germline V gene, CDR1 is LGHDT and CDR2 is YNNKEL (reference sequence). Trimming pared 4 bases from V and 5 bases from J, leaving 15 bases between. CDR3: CASSPDTIVRNTIYF. CDR3 in DNA: TGTGCCAGCAGCCCGGACACGATTGTTAGAAACACCATATATTTT.

This clone has more than one count but fewer than ten. Here the CDR3 DNA reads TGTGCCATCAGTGAAGGGACTAGCGGGGCCGGGGAGGGGAACATTCAGTACTTC. Its translation is CAISEGTSGAGEGNIQYF. The V call is TRBV10-3, the J call TRBJ2-4, with 13 bases matching TRBD2. The germline CDR1 and CDR2 sequences are ENHRY and SYGVKD. This CDR3 is built from 18 residues. Trimming cost V 3 bases and J 7 bases; bases outside gene matches: 12.

V is TRBV24-1 and J is TRBJ1-1, with no clear D. Per germline, CDR1 KGHDR and CDR2 SFDVKD. Trimming stripped 4 bases from V and 1 base from J, with 6 bases between. The CDR3 covers 13 residues. The CDR3 spells CATSDRSNTEAFF. The CDR3 DNA is TGTGCCACCAGTGACAGATCGAACACTGAAGCTTTCTTT.

This clone was seen a handful of times. The chain joins TRBV6-2 or TRBV6-3 to TRBJ2-1, with a possible D match to TRBD2 (5 bases). The CDR3 spans 13 residues. V was shortened by 4 bases and J by 5 bases, with 9 bases between the two germline ends. Germline V lookup: CDR1 MNHEY, CDR2 SVGEGT. The CDR3 here is CASSWTENNEQFF. In DNA, the CDR3 is TGTGCCAGCAGTTGGACTGAGAACAATGAGCAGTTCTTC.

The chain links TRBV5-1 to TRBJ1-3; no definite D call. Germline CDR1 and CDR2: SGHRS and YFSETQ. Trimming pared 0 bases from V and 3 bases from J, leaving 13 bases between. The CDR3 extends over 16 amino acids. CDR3: CASSLAGGNDGNTIYF. The DNA for the CDR3 is TGCGCCAGCAGCTTGGCCGGAGGGAATGATGGAAACACCATATATTTT.

This clone has just a few counts. The chain links TRBV4-3 to TRBJ1-3; no clear D gene. Trimming removed 0 bases at V and 0 bases at J, with 9 bases between. The germline CDR1 and CDR2 sequences are LGHNA and YSLEER. This CDR3 contains 16 residues. Here the CDR3 reads CASSQDLPSSGNTIYF. In nucleotides, the CDR3 is TGCGCCAGCAGCCAAGATCTTCCCAGCTCTGGAAACACCATATATTTT.

The chain joins TRBV10-3 to TRBJ1-1, with TRBD1 identical over 7 bases. J gave up 0 bases and V 6 bases, and 16 bases lay outside the gene matches. The CDR3 contains 18 residues. The germline gives CDR1 ENHRY, CDR2 SYGVKD. The CDR3: CAIRARLPPGQLNTEAFF. CDR3 bases: TGTGCCATCAGGGCTCGCCTGCCTCCGGGACAGTTGAACACTGAAGCTTTCTTT.

The chain joins TRBV2 to TRBJ2-7; 7 nucleotides agree with TRBD2. Germline trimming cut 7 bases from V and 0 bases from J; bases unmatched to any gene: 3. Germline assignment: CDR1 SNHLY and CDR2 FYNNEI. There are 13 residues in the CDR3. This chain's CDR3 is CASTGGSSYEQYF. The CDR3 DNA reads as TGTGCCAGCACAGGCGGGAGCTCCTACGAGCAGTACTTC.

The chain is built from TRBV3-1 (or the pseudogene TRBV3-2) and TRBJ2-1; 8 nucleotides align to TRBD2. Germline values: CDR1 LGHDT, CDR2 YNNKEL (reference sequence). The CDR3 runs to 12 residues. V was pared by 4 bases and J by 10 bases, with 3 bases of the junction left unmatched. The CDR3: CASSPIAGEQFF. The CDR3 coding sequence is TGTGCCAGCAGCCCCATAGCGGGGGAGCAGTTCTTC.

V is TRBV6-1 and J is TRBJ2-1, with 8 bases lining up with TRBD1. CDR3 length equals 16 residues. CDR1 is MNHNS and CDR2 is SASEGT in the germline V gene. The V segment lost 4 bases and the J segment 8 bases; nucleotides outside the gene matches: 13. Here the CDR3 DNA reads TGTGCCAGCAGTGGGGCTCCGGCAGGGGGCAGGGATGAGCAGTTCTTC. It encodes CASSGAPAGGRDEQFF.

J is TRBJ2-7 and V is TRBV28, with 7 positions matching TRBD2. Losses at the gene ends were 7 bases for V and 6 bases for J; bases not matched to a gene: 15. Germline V gene lookup returns CDR1 MDHEN and CDR2 SYDVKM. This CDR3 region has 15 residues. CDR3 sequence reads: CASNRPGGTFGEQYF. DNA of the CDR3: TGTGCCAGCAACCGCCCGGGGGGAACCTTCGGCGAGCAGTACTTC.